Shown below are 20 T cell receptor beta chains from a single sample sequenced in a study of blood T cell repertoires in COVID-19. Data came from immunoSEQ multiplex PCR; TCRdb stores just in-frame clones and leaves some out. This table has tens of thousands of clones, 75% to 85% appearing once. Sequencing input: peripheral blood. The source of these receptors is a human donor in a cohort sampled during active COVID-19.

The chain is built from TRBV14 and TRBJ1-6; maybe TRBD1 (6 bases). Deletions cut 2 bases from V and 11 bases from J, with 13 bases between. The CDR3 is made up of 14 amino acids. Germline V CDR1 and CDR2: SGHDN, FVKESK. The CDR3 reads CASSQLTGQPPLHF. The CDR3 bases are TGTGCCAGCAGCCAATTAACGGGACAACCACCCCTCCACTTT.

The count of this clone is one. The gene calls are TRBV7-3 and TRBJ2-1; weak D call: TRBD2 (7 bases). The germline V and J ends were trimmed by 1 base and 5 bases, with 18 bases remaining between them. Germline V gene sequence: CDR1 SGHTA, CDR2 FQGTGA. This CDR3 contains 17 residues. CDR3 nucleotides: TGTGCCAGCAGCTTAATGTCGGGGGGCGTTAAAGACAATGAGCAGTTCTTC. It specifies CASSLMSGGVKDNEQFF.

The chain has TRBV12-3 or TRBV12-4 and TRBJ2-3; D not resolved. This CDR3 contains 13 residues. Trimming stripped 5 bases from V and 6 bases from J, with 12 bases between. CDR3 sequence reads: CASSPHSFDTQYF. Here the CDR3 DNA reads TGTGCCAGCAGTCCCCACTCATTTGATACGCAGTATTTT.

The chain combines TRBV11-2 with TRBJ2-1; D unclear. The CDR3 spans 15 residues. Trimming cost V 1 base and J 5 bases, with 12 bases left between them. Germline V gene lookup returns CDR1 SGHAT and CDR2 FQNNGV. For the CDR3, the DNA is TGTGCCAGCAGCTTAGCCCCCGGTACCCACAATGAGCAGTTCTTC. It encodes CASSLAPGTHNEQFF.

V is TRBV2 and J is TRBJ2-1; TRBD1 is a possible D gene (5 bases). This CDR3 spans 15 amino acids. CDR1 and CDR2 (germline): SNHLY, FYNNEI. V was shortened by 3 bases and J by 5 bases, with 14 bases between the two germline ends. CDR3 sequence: CASSEGRVTHNEQFF. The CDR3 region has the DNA TGTGCCAGCAGTGAGGGCAGGGTAACCCACAATGAGCAGTTCTTC.

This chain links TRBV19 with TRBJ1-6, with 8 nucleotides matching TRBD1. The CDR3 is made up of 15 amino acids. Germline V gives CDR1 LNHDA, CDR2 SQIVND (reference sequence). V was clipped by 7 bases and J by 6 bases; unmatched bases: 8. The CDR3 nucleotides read TGTGCCAGTACCCCCGCCGACAGGGGTAATTCACCCCTCCACTTT. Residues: CASTPADRGNSPLHF. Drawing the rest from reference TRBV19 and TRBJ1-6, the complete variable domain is DGGITQSPKYLFRKEGQNVTLSCEQNLNHDAMYWYRQDPGQGLRLIYYSQIVNDFQKGDIAEGYSVSREKKESFPLTVTSAQKNPTAFYLCASTPADRGNSPLHFGNGTRLTVT.

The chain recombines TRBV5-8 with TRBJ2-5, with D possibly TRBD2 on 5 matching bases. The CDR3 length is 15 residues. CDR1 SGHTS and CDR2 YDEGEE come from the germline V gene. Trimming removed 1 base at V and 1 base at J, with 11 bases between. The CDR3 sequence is CASSLNMGAQETQYF. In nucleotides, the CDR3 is TGTGCCAGCAGCTTGAATATGGGAGCCCAAGAGACCCAGTACTTC.

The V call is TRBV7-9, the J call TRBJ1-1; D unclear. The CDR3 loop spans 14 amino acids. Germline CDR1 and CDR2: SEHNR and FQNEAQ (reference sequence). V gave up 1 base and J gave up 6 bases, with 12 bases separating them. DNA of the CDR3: TGTGCCAGCAGCTTAGGTCCGGGGAAGGCTGAAGCTTTCTTT. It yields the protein CASSLGPGKAEAFF.

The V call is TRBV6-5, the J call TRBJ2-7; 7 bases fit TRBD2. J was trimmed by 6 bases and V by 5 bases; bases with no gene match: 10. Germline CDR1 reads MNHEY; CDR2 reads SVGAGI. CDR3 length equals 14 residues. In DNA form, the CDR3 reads TGTGCCAGCAGTCGCGACGGGGGGACGGGCGAGCAGTACTTC. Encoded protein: CASSRDGGTGEQYF.

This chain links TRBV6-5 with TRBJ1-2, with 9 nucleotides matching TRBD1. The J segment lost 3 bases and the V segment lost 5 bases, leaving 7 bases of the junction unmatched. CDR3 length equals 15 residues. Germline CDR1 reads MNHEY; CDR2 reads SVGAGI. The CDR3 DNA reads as TGTGCCAGCAGTACCTTTGGGACAGGGTACTATGGCTACACCTTC. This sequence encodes CASSTFGTGYYGYTF.

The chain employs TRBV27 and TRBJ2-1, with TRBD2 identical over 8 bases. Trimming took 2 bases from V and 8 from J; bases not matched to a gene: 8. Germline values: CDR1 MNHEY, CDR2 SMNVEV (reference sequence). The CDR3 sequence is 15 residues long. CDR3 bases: TGTGCCAGCAGTTTACCGGGACTAGGTGCCTATGAGCAGTTCTTC. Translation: CASSLPGLGAYEQFF.

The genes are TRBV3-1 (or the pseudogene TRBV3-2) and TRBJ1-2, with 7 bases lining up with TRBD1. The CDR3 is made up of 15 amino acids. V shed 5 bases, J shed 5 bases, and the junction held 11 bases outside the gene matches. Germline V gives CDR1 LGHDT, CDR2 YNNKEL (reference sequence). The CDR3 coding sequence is TGTGCCAGCAGCTTGTCAGGGGGTAGAAGGTATGGCTACACCTTC. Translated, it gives CASSLSGGRRYGYTF.

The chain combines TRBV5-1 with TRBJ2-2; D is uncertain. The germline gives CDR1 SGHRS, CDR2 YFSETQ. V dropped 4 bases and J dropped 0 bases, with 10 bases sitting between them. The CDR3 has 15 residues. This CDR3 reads CASSTNSANTGELFF. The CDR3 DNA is TGCGCCAGCAGCACGAACTCGGCGAACACCGGGGAGCTGTTTTTT.

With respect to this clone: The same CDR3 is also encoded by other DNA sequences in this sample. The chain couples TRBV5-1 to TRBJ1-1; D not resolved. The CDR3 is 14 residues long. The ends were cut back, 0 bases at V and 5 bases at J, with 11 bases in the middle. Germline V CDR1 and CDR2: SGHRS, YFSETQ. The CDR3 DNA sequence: TGCGCCAGCAGCTTGGGGGGAGCGGGAACTGAAGCTTTCTTT. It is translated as CASSLGGAGTEAFF.

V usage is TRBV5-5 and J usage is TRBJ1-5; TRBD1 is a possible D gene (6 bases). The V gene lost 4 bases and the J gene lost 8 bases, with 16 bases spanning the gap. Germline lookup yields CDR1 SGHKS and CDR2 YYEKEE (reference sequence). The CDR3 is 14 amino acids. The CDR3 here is CASSARDTFEPQHF. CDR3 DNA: TGTGCCAGCAGCGCCCGGGACACTTTCGAGCCCCAGCATTTT.

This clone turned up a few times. CDR3: CASSLERGQVYGYTF. CDR3 in DNA: TGTGCCAGCAGCTTAGAGAGGGGGCAGGTGTATGGCTACACCTTC. The gene calls are TRBV7-8 and TRBJ1-2, with 7 positions matching TRBD1. The CDR3 runs 15 residues. J was trimmed by 5 bases and V by 1 base; bases with no gene match: 7. Germline-derived CDR1 and CDR2 are SGHVS and FQNEAQ.

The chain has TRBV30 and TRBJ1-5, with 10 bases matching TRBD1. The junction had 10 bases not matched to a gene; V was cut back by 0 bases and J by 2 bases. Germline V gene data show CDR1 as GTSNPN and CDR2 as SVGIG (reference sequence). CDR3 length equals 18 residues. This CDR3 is CAWSVRWSGTGGNQPQHF. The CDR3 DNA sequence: TGTGCCTGGAGTGTACGATGGTCCGGGACAGGGGGCAATCAGCCCCAGCATTTT.

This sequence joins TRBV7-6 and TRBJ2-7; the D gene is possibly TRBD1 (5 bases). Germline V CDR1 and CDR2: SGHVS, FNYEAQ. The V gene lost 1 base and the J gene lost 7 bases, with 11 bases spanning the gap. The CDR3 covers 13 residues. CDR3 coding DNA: TGTGCCAGCAGCTTAGGACAGACCCTAGAGCAGTACTTC. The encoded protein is CASSLGQTLEQYF.

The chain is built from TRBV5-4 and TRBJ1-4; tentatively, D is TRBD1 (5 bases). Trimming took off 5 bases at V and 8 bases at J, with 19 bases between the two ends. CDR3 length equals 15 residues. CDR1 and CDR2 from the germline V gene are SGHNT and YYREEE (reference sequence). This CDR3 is CASSDSRGGEEKLFF. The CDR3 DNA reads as TGTGCCAGCAGTGATTCCCGGGGCGGGGAGGAAAAACTGTTTTTT.

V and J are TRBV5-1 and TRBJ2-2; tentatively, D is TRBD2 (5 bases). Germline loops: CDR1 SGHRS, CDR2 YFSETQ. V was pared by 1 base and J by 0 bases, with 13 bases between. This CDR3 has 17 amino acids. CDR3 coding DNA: TGCGCCAGCAGCTTGAGAGGGCGTAGCCCGAACACCGGGGAGCTGTTTTTT. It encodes CASSLRGRSPNTGELFF.